This T cell receptor beta chain was captured in a study of glioma-infiltrating T cells. Study conclusions and caveats: Non-neoplastic patients had below-expected tissue-blood divergence, while all gliomas exceeded expectation.

As regards this clonotype: Its specificity is not known.

V lost 3 bases to trimming and J lost 7 bases, with 18 bases between them. CDR1 is LNHDA, CDR2 SQIVND, per germline (reference sequence). This CDR3 region has 15 residues. The iRepertoire nested amplicon-rescue multiplex PCR amplified TCR alpha and beta CDR3s from RNA. One entry per CDR3 protein, called by TCRdb with MiXCR from the multiplex PCR reads. The table has about 89,000 distinct CDR3 sequences, about 25% seen once. This sequence joins TRBV19 and TRBJ1-1, with D perhaps matching TRBD1 (6 bases). The sequence was collected from a human donor with low-grade glioma or glioblastoma, undergoing nonglioma brain surgery, or in good health (not recorded which). Sequenced material: glioma tissue, nonneoplastic brain tissue, or PBMCs (not recorded which). Written as DNA, the CDR3 is TGTGCCAGTAGTATGGGGTCAGGGGCTCCATATGAAGCTTTCTTT. It translates to CASSMGSGAPYEAFF.